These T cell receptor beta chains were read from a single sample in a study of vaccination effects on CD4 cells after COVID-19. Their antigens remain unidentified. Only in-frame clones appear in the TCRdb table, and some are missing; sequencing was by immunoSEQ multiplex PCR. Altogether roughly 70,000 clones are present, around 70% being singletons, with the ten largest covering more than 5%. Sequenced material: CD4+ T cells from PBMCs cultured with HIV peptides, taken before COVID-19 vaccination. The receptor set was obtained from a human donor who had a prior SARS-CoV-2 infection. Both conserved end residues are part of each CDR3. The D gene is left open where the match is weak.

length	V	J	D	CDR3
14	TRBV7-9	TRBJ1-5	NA	CASSLGVGNQPQHF
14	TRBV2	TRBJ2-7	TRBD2	CASSDQRGGNEQYF
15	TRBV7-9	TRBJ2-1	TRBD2	CASSFGGSPYNEQFF
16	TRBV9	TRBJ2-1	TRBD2	CASSPGGAGGHNEQFF
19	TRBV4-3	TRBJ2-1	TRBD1	CASSQDRQGAWVSYNEQFF
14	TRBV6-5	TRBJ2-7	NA	CASSTGPSLYEQYF
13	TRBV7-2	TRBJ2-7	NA	CASSLAVYYEQYF
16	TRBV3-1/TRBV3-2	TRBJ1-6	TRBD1	CASSLLGDRGLSPLHF
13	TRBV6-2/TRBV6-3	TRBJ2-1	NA	CASSYDPATLSVF
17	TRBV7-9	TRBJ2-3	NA	CASSRGQPSAHPDTQYF
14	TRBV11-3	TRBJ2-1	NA	CASSSRGGHNEQFF
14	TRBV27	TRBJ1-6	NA	CASSLGGAVSPLHF
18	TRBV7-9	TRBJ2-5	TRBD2	CASSHNPWGLAEQETQYF
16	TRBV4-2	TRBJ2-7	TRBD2	CASSRGLAGEAYEQYF
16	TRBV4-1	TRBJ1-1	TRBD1	CASSNPVAGGKIGAFF
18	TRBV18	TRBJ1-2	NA	CASSPTQGSWQGDYGYTF
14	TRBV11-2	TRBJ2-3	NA	CASSLRPMADTQYF
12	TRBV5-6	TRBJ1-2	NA	CASSPGGYGYTF
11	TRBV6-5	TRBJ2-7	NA	CASSGGHEQYF
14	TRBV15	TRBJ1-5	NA	CATSRDRVNQPQHF
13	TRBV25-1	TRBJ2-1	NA	CASSPEVMGSQFF
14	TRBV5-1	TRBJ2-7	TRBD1	CASSPGQGPYEQYF
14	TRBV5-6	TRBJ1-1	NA	CASSPTHRATEAFF
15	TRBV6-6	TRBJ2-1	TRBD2	CASSDLAGVYNEQFF
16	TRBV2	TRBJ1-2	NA	CASNLLPRGGTYGYTF
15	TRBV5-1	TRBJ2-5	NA	CASSLGTGSQETQYF
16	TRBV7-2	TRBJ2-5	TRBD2	CASSPGLAGGVETQYF
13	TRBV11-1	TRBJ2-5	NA	CASSYQWPETQYF
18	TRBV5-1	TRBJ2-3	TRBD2	CASSLGGLAGAGPDTQYF
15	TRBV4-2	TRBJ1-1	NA	CASSPHGAWGTEAFF
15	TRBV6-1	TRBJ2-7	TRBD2	CASSDTSGTPYEQYF
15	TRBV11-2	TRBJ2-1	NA	CASTRQRGSYNEQFF
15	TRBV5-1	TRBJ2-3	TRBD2	CASSLVPGGTDTQYF
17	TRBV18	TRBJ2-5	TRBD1	CASSPRDRGARGETQYF
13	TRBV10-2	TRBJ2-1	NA	CATSPGRWNEQFF
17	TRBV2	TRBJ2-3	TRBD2	CASSETSGMFGTDTQYF
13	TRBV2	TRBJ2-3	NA	CASSEALQSTQYF
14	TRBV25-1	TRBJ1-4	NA	CASRDPDGNEKLFF
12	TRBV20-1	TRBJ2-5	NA	CSASRGFETQYF
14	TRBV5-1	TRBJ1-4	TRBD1	CASSQGTGDEKLFF
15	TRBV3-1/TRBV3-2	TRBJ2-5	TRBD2	CASSQRLAGQETQYF
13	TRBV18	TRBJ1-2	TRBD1	CASSRQGPDGYTF
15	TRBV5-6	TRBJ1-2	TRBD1	CASSSPGQGLHGYTF
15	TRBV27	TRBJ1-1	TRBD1	CASSWDRLGATEAFF
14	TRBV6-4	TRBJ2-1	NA	CASSDSGRGNEQFF
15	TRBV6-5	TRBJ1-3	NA	CASSYSPVPGNTIYF
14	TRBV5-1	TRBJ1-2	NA	CASSPDTINYGYTF
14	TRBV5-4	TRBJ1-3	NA	CASSNRGGGNTIYF
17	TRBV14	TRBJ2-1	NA	CASSQNWGPYNPNEQFF
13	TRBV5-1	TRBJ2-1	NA	CASSLAGDNEQFF
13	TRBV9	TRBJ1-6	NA	CASSVGKESPLHF
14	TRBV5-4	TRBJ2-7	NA	CASSFEGSSYEQYF
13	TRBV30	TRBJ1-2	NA	CAWTPGPGHHYTF
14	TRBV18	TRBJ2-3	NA	CASSSLASTDTQYF
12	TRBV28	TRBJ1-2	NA	CASSTLNYGYTF
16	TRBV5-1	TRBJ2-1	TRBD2	CASDLASGRALDEQFF
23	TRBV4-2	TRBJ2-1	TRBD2	CASSQNARPSGGLHLTSYNEQFF
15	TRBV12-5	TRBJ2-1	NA	CASGPDTRTYNEQFF
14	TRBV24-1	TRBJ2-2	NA	CATSDSRRTGELFF